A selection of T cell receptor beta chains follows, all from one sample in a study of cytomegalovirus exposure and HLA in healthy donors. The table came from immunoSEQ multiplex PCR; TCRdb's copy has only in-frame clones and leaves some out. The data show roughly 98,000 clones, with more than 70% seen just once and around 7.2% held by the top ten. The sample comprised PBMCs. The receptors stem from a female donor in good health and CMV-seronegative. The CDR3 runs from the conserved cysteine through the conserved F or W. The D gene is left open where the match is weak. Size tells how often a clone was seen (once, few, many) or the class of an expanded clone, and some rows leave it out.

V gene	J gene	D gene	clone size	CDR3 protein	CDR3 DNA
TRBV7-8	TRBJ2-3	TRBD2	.	CASSLGLAGAADTQYF	TGTGCCAGCAGCTTAGGGCTAGCGGGAGCCGCAGATACGCAGTATTTT
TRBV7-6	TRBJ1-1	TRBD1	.	CASRGTGNTEAFF	TGTGCCAGCCGCGGGACAGGTAACACTGAAGCTTTCTTT
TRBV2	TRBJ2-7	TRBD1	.	CASSGTGTGSYEQYF	TGTGCCAGCAGTGGGACAGGGACGGGCTCCTACGAGCAGTACTTC
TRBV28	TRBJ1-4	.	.	CASSWSGLGEKLFF	TGTGCCAGCAGTTGGTCAGGGTTGGGTGAAAAACTGTTTTTT
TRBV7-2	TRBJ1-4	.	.	CASSPQGNEKLFF	TGTGCCAGCAGCCCTCAGGGTAATGAAAAACTGTTTTTT
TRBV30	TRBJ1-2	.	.	CAWSRDRPYGYTF	TGTGCCTGGAGTCGCGACAGGCCCTATGGCTACACCTTC
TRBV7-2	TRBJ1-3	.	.	CASSLGARATGNTIYF	TGTGCCAGCAGCTTAGGGGCCAGGGCGACAGGAAACACCATATATTTT
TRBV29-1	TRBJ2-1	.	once	CSVEVDSDNEQFF	TGCAGCGTTGAAGTGGACAGCGACAATGAGCAGTTCTTC
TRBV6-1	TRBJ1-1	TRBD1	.	CASSATGGTEAFF	TGTGCCAGCAGTGCCACAGGGGGCACTGAAGCTTTCTTT
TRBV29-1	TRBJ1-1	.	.	CGQPNTEAFF	TGCGGACAGCCGAACACTGAAGCTTTCTTT
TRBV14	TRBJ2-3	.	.	CASSHSLFYTQYF	TGTGCCAGCAGCCATTCACTGTTTTATACGCAGTATTTT
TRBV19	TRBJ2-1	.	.	CASSIDPGGPYNEQFF	TGTGCCAGTAGTATAGATCCTGGGGGCCCCTACAATGAGCAGTTCTTC
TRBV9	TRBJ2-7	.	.	CASRGDSYEQYF	TGTGCCAGCAGGGGAGACTCCTACGAGCAGTACTTC
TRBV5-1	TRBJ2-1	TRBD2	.	CASSRTSGRSSYNEQFF	TGCGCCAGCAGCCGGACTAGCGGGAGGAGCTCCTACAATGAGCAGTTCTTC
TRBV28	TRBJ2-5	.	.	CASRRTEETQYF	TGTGCCAGCAGGCGGACAGAAGAGACCCAGTACTTC
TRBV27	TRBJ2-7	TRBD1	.	CASSFHRGYEQYF	TGTGCCAGCAGTTTCCACAGGGGGTACGAGCAGTACTTC
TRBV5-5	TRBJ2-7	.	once	CASTPTGTYEQYF	TGTGCCAGCACCCCGACGGGGACCTACGAGCAGTACTTC
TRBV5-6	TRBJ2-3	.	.	CASSLGRGADTQYF	TGTGCCAGCAGCTTGGGCAGGGGCGCAGATACGCAGTATTTT
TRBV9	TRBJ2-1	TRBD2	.	CASSRTSGGNNEQFF	TGTGCCAGCAGCCGGACTAGCGGGGGCAACAATGAGCAGTTCTTC
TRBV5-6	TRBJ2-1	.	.	CASSLEKGGSSYNEQFF	TGTGCCAGCAGCTTGGAAAAGGGGGGGAGCTCCTACAATGAGCAGTTCTTC
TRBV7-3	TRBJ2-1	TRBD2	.	CASSLTGASGATPPFF	TGTGCCAGCAGCTTAACGGGGGCTAGCGGGGCAACTCCTCCGTTCTTC
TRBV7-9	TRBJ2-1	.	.	CASSSYRGNNEQFF	TGTGCCAGCAGCTCATACCGGGGGAACAATGAGCAGTTCTTC
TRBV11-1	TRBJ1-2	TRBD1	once	CASSPGQSNYGYTF	TGTGCCAGCAGCCCGGGACAGAGTAACTATGGCTACACCTTC
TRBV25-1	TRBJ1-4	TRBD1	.	CASSRTGGFEKLFF	TGTGCCAGCAGCAGGACAGGGGGCTTTGAAAAACTGTTTTTT
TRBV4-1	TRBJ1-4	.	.	CASQEDSGNEKLFF	TGCGCCAGCCAAGAGGACTCGGGTAATGAAAAACTGTTTTTT
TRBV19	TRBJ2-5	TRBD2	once	CASSIRGGETQYF	TGTGCCAGTAGTATTCGGGGGGGAGAGACCCAGTACTTC
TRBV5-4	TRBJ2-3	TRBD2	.	CASSLRLAGARDTQYF	TGTGCCAGCAGCTTGCGACTAGCGGGGGCGAGGGATACGCAGTATTTT
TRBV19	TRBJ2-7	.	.	CASSIGRTAYEQYF	TGTGCCAGTAGTATCGGGAGGACAGCCTACGAGCAGTACTTC
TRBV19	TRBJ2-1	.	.	CASSISGYGNNEQFF	TGTGCCAGTAGTATCAGCGGGTATGGGAACAATGAGCAGTTCTTC
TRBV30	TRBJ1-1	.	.	CAWSAMHGGSAFF	TGTGCCTGGAGTGCCATGCACGGAGGCTCAGCTTTCTTT
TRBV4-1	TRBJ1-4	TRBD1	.	CASSQGPFQGGEKLFF	TGCGCCAGCAGCCAAGGCCCTTTTCAGGGGGGTGAAAAACTGTTTTTT
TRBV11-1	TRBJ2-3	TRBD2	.	CASSVEGLAGGDTQYF	TGTGCCAGCAGCGTAGAGGGACTAGCGGGAGGAGATACGCAGTATTTT
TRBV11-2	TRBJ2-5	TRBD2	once	CASTPLAGGQETQYF	TGTGCCAGCACCCCACTAGCGGGGGGTCAAGAGACCCAGTACTTC
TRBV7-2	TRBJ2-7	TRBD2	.	CASSSTSGSAYEQYF	TGTGCCAGCAGCTCTACGAGCGGGAGCGCCTACGAGCAGTACTTC
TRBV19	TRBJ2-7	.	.	CASSIDRGGSYYEQYF	TGTGCCAGTAGTATAGATCGGGGAGGCAGTTACTACGAGCAGTACTTC
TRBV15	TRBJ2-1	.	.	CATSRDHGRGHEQFF	TGTGCCACCAGCAGAGATCATGGCAGGGGCCATGAGCAGTTCTTC
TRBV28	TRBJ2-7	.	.	CASSLSRAGTYEQYF	TGTGCCAGCAGTTTATCCCGGGCAGGGACCTACGAGCAGTACTTC
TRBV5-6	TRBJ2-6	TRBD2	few	CASYTLRGTSLSGANVLTF	TGTGCCAGCTACACCTTGCGGGGGACTAGTCTCTCTGGGGCCAACGTCCTGACTTTC
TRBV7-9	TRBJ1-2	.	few	CASSRTYGTANYGYTF	TGTGCCAGCAGCCGGACATATGGAACAGCTAACTATGGCTACACCTTC
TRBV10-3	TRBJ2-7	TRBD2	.	CAIRVSSGTSFHEQYF	TGTGCCATCAGGGTGAGTAGCGGGACTAGCTTCCACGAGCAGTACTTC
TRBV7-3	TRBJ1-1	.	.	CASSLSGRNTEAFF	TGTGCCAGCAGCTTGTCAGGCCGGAACACTGAAGCTTTCTTT
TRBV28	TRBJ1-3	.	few	CASTSAGSFGNTIYF	TGTGCCAGCACCTCTGCTGGGAGTTTTGGAAACACCATATATTTT
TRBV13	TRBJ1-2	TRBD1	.	CASSLWGYRGDYGYTF	TGTGCCAGCAGCTTATGGGGATACAGGGGGGACTATGGCTACACCTTC
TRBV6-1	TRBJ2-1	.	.	CASTKGGGTYNEQFF	TGTGCCAGCACCAAAGGGGGGGGTACTTACAATGAGCAGTTCTTC
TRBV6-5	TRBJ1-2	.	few	CASSYSQGNYGYTF	TGTGCCAGCAGTTACTCCCAGGGGAACTATGGCTACACCTTC
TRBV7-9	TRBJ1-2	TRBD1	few	CASSSGTGGYGYTF	TGTGCCAGCAGCTCCGGGACAGGAGGCTATGGCTACACCTTC
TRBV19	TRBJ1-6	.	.	CASSPTLGRGNSPLHF	TGTGCCAGTAGTCCTACCTTAGGTAGGGGGAATTCACCCCTCCACTTT
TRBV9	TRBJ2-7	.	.	CASSEPHHYEQYF	TGTGCCAGCAGCGAACCACACCACTACGAGCAGTACTTC
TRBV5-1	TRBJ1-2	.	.	CASSPDSNYGYTF	TGCGCCAGCAGCCCAGACAGTAACTATGGCTACACCTTC
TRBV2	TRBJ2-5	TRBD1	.	CASSLGTARETQYF	TGTGCCAGCAGTTTGGGGACAGCCCGAGAGACCCAGTACTTC
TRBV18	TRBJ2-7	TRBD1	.	CASSPGQGTPYEQYF	TGTGCCAGCTCACCAGGACAGGGAACCCCCTACGAGCAGTACTTC
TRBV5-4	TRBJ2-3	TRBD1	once	CASSWDRGSTDTQYF	TGTGCCAGCAGCTGGGACAGGGGTTCGACAGATACGCAGTATTTT
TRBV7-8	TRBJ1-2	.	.	CASSLAQTGDYYGYTF	TGTGCCAGCAGCTTAGCGCAAACAGGTGACTACTATGGCTACACCTTC
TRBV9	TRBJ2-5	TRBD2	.	CASSARLAGPETQYF	TGTGCCAGCAGCGCCAGACTAGCGGGACCCGAGACCCAGTACTTC
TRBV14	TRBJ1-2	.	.	CASSQIGYGYTF	TGTGCCAGCAGCCAGATCGGGTATGGCTACACCTTC
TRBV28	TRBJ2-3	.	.	CASSLRQVGTQYF	TGTGCCAGCAGTTTACGACAGGTTGGTACGCAGTATTTT
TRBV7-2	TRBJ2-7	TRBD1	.	CASRQGQGAYEQYF	TGTGCCAGCAGACAGGGGCAGGGGGCGTACGAGCAGTACTTC